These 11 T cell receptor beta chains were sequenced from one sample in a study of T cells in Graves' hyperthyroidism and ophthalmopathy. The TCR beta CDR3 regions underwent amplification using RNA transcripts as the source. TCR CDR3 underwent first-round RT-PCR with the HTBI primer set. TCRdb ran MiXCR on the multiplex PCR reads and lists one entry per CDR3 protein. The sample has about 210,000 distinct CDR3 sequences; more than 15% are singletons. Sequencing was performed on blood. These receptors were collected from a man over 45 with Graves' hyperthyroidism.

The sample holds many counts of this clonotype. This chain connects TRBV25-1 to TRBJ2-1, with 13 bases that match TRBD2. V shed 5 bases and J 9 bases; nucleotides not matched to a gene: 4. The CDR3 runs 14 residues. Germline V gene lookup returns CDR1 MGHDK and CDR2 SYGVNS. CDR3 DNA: TGTGCCAGCAGTCGGACTAGCGGGAGAACTGAGCAGTTCTTC. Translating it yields CASSRTSGRTEQFF.

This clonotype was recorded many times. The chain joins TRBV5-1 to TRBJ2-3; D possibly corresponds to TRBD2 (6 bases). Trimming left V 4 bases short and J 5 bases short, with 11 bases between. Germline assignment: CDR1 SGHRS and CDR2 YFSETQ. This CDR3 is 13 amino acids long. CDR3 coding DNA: TGCGCCAGCAGCAAAACTAGCTTAGATACGCAGTATTTT. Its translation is CASSKTSLDTQYF.

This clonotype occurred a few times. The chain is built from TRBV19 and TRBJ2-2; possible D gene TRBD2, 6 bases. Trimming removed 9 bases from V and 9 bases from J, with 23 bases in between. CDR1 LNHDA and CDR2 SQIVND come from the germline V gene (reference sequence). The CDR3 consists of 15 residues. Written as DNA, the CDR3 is TGTGCCAGCCACAACCCGGCCGGGAGACTCCGGGAGCTGTTTTTT. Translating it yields CASHNPAGRLRELFF.

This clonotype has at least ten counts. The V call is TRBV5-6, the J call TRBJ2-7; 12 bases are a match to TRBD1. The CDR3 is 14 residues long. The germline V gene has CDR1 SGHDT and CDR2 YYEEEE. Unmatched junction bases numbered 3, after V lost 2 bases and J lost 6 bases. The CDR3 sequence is CASSFRDRGREQYF. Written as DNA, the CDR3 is TGTGCCAGCAGCTTCCGGGACAGGGGGCGCGAGCAGTACTTC.

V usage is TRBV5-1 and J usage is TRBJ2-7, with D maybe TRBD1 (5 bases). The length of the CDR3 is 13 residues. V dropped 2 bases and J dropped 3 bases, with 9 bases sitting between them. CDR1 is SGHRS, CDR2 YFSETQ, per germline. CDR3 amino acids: CASSFPGNYEQYF. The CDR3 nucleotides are TGCGCCAGCAGCTTCCCAGGGAACTACGAGCAGTACTTC.

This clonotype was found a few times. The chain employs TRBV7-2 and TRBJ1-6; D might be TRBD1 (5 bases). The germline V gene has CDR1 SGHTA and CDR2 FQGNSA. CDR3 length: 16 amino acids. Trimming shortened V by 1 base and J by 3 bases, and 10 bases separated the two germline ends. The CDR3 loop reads CASSLGLTDYNSPLHF. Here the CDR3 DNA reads TGTGCCAGCAGCTTAGGGTTGACAGACTATAATTCACCCCTCCACTTT.

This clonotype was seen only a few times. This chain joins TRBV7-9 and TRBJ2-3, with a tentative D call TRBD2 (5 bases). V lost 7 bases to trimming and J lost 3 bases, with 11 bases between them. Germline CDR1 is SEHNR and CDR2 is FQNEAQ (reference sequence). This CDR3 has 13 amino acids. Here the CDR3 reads CASTHRRTDTQYF. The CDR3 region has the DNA TGTGCCAGCACCCACCGGAGGACAGATACGCAGTATTTT. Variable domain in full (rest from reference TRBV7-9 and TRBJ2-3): DTGVSQNPRHKITKRGQNVTFRCDPISEHNRLYWYRQTLGQGPEFLTYFQNEAQLEKSRLLSDRFSAERPKGSFSTLEIQRTEQGDSAMYLCASTHRRTDTQYFGPGTRLTVL.

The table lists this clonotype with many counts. This chain's CDR3 is CASEGDSAETQYF. DNA of the CDR3: TGTGCCAGCGAAGGGGATTCGGCAGAGACCCAGTACTTC. The chain has TRBV2 and TRBJ2-5, with D perhaps TRBD1 (5 bases). V lost 8 bases, J lost 4 bases, and 14 bases lay in between. Germline V gives CDR1 SNHLY, CDR2 FYNNEI. The CDR3 runs to 13 residues.

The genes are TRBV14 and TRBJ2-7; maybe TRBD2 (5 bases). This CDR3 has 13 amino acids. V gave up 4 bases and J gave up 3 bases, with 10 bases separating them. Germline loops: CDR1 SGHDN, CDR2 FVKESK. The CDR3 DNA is TGTGCCAGCAGCCGGAGGTTGGACTACGAGCAGTACTTC. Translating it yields CASSRRLDYEQYF.

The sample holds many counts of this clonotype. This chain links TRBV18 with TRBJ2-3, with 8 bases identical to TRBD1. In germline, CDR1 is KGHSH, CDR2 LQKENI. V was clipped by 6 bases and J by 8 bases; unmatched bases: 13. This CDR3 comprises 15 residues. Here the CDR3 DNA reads TGTGCCAGCTCCCGAGGACAGGGAATTGATGGTACGCAGTATTTT. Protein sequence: CASSRGQGIDGTQYF. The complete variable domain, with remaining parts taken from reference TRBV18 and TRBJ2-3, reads NAGVMQNPRHLVRRRGQEARLRCSPMKGHSHVYWYRQLPEEGLKFMVYLQKENIIDESGMPKERFSAEFPKEGPSILRIQQVVRGDSAAYFCASSRGQGIDGTQYFGPGTRLTVL.

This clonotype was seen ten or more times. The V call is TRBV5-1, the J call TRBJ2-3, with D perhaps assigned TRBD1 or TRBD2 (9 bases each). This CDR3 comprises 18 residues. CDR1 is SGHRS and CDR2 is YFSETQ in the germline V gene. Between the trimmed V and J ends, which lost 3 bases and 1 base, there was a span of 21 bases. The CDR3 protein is CASSSDRGLAGGTDTQYF. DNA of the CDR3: TGCGCCAGCAGCTCGGACAGGGGACTAGCAGGGGGCACAGATACGCAGTATTTT.